Described below is a single T cell receptor (beta chain) sequence and its context. The sample is drawn from a study of blood T cell repertoires in COVID-19. As for the study in general: The origin of the acute and convalescent COVID-19 samples was the United States, Italy and Spain. The cDNA or gDNA used as material had been derived from T cells, B-cell-depleted T cells, or PBMCs.

How the authors handled the data: Reference gene primer amplification gave estimated nucleated cell counts. Data came from immunoSEQ multiplex PCR; TCRdb stores just in-frame clones and leaves some out. V, J and clone size were drawn from that table, and D and trimming were deduced from the DNA. The data show a few hundred thousand clones, about nine tenths seen once. CDR1 is MGHRA, CDR2 YSYEKL, per germline. The CDR3 has 19 residues. With 3 bases clipped from V and 1 base from J, the junction kept 12 bases outside the gene matches. This clonotype was sampled from a man aged 50 to 59 with acute or convalescent COVID-19. What was sequenced was peripheral blood. This sequence joins TRBV4-1 and TRBJ2-6, with TRBD1 matching 7 bases. The CDR3 is CASSHPPGQTPSGANVLTF. CDR3 in DNA: TGCGCCAGCAGCCACCCACCGGGACAGACCCCTTCTGGGGCCAACGTCCTGACTTTC.